These 6 T cell receptor beta chains came from one sample sequenced in a study of cytomegalovirus exposure and HLA in healthy donors. Measured with immunoSEQ multiplex PCR; TCRdb has only the in-frame clones, and not every one. The sample has some 270,000 clones; 65% to 90% are singletons. Sequencing used PBMCs. These receptors were collected from a woman between 18 and 30 years old in good health and CMV-seronegative.

The chain employs TRBV13 and TRBJ2-3, with a possible D match to TRBD2 (5 bases). Trimming shortened V by 7 bases and J by 1 base, and 15 bases separated the two germline ends. This CDR3 is 15 amino acids long. Germline V gene lookup returns CDR1 PRHDT and CDR2 FYEKMQ (reference sequence). Here the CDR3 reads CASTRLLGGTDTQYF. As DNA, the CDR3 is TGTGCCAGCACCAGATTACTAGGAGGCACAGATACGCAGTATTTT.

The J gene is TRBJ1-3, the V gene TRBV19; 9 bases agree with TRBD1. Losses at the gene ends were 9 bases for V and 0 bases for J; bases not matched to a gene: 6. The germline V gene has CDR1 LNHDA and CDR2 SQIVND (reference sequence). CDR3 length equals 15 residues. CDR3 loop: CASKQGAFSGNTIYF. For the CDR3, the DNA is TGTGCCAGCAAACAGGGGGCCTTCTCTGGAAACACCATATATTTT.

This clone showed up just a few times. The V and J genes are TRBV19 and TRBJ1-2; maybe TRBD1 (6 bases). Trimming took off 3 bases at V and 4 bases at J, with 15 bases between the two ends. The CDR3 has 15 residues. Germline V lookup: CDR1 LNHDA, CDR2 SQIVND (reference sequence). CDR3 amino acids: CASSIFGQRFYGYTF. DNA of the CDR3: TGTGCCAGTAGTATCTTCGGACAGCGATTCTATGGCTACACCTTC.

The rearrangement uses TRBV7-6 and TRBJ1-1; TRBD1 matches at 10 bases. The CDR3 is 15 residues long. The J segment lost 3 bases and the V segment lost 5 bases, leaving 6 bases of the junction unmatched. CDR1 is SGHVS, CDR2 FNYEAQ, per germline. CDR3 protein: CASSTGQGGDTEAFF. The CDR3 bases are TGTGCCAGCAGCACCGGACAGGGGGGGGACACTGAAGCTTTCTTT.

This clone was seen a few times. The chain links TRBV27 to TRBJ2-1; D may be TRBD2 (6 bases). The CDR3 has 15 amino acids. Germline V lookup: CDR1 MNHEY, CDR2 SMNVEV (reference sequence). Trimming left V 3 bases short and J 0 bases short, with 9 bases between. The CDR3 coding sequence is TGTGCCAGCAGTTTTGCGGGGTACTCCTACAATGAGCAGTTCTTC. The encoded protein is CASSFAGYSYNEQFF.

The chain employs TRBV30 and TRBJ1-1, with D tentatively TRBD1 (6 bases). Germline V CDR1 and CDR2: GTSNPN, SVGIG (reference sequence). There are 13 residues in the CDR3. V lost 2 bases, J lost 1 base, and 8 bases lay in between. DNA for the CDR3: TGTGCCTGGAGTTCGGGACAGAACACTGAAGCTTTCTTT. It specifies CAWSSGQNTEAFF.